This TCR beta chain was profiled in a study of blood T cell repertoires in COVID-19. Study context: T cells, B-cell-depleted T cells, or PBMCs supplied cDNA or gDNA.

Sequencing was performed with immunoSEQ multiplex PCR; in TCRdb, only in-frame clones are kept and a portion is missing. Of around 140,000 clones in the sample, over 65% were seen once. In this sample, this clone turned up once. The sequencing input was peripheral blood. The receptor comes from a woman aged 80 or over with active or convalescent COVID-19.

In DNA form, the CDR3 reads TGCGCCAGCAGCTTGGCGGCGGGGGGGCTCTACAATGAGCAGTTCTTC. This gives the protein CASSLAAGGLYNEQFF. This chain links TRBV5-1 with TRBJ2-1, with 9 nucleotides matching TRBD2. CDR1 is SGHRS, CDR2 YFSETQ, per germline. This CDR3 is built from 16 residues. V was clipped by 0 bases and J by 3 bases; unmatched bases: 4.